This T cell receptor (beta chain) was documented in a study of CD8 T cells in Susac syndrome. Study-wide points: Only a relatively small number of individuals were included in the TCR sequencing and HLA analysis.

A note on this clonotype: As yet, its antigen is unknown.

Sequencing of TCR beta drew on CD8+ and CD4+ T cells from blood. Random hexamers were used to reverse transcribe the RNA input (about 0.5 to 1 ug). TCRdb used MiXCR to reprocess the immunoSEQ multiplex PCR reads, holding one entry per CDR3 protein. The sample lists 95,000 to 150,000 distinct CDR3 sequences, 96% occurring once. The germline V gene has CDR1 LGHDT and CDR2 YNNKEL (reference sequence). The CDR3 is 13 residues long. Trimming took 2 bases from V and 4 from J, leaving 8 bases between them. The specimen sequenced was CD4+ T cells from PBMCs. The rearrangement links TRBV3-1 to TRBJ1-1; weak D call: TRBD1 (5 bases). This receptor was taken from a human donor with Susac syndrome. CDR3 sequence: CASSQLDSTEAFF. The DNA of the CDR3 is TGTGCCAGCAGCCAACTAGACAGCACTGAAGCTTTCTTT.